This T cell receptor (beta chain) was identified in a study of T-cell reconstitution after alpha-beta-depleted transplantation in children (TCRdb year 2016). Regarding the complete study: T-cell immune reconstitution after TCRalphabeta/CD19-depleted allogeneic hematopoietic cell transplantation in children was quantitatively tracked in the study by means of TCR repertoire profiling.

The library was generated by PCR. These reads were obtained on an Illumina HiSeq 2500. Molecular barcoding was employed in the preparation of TCR libraries, with unique molecular identifiers being used to normalize TCRbeta repertoire quantification. The raw public data were reprocessed by TCRdb itself: fastp quality trimming at Q25, MiXCR clonotype calling, in-frame beta chains only. Every entry covers one CDR3 protein and lists the most common genes and DNA from its rows. In this sample the table shows 450,000 to 600,000 distinct CDR3 sequences, 15% to 20% of which occur a single time. 3.3% of the sample is held by the ten biggest clonotypes. From V the trimming removes 3 bases and from J it removes 0 bases, while the gene matches leave 7 bases of the junction unaccounted for. Inclusive of the bounding cysteine and phenylalanine, the CDR3 is 16 residues long. CDR3 DNA is the only sequence kept; it has 48 bases, read in frame from the first base.

Points on this clonotype: No antigen is known for it. One base away there is no much larger clone; base qualities are not given.

Here the sequenced sample was PBMCs from the stem cell graft donor, taken from the stem cell graft. The clonotype was recovered from a human donor who donated a stem cell graft to a child with acute lymphoblastic leukemia. The receptor chain draws on TRBV12-3 or TRBV12-4 and TRBJ2-7; a stretch of 8 junction bases matches TRBD2. The CDR3 region: CASSFGTSGASYEQYF. In nucleotides, the sequence is TGTGCCAGCAGTTTCGGTACTAGCGGAGCCTCCTACGAGCAGTACTTC.